This section outlines one T cell receptor (beta chain) sequence together with its context. Its antigen is as yet unknown. The sample comes from a study of T cell repertoires in cytomegalovirus infection. TCRdb recomputed calls from the reads with MiXCR, one row per CDR3 protein. The sample yields more than 45,000 distinct CDR3 sequences, roughly 20% seen once. Germline V gene data show CDR1 as MDHEN and CDR2 as SYDVKM. Germline trimming cut 7 bases from V and 4 bases from J; bases unmatched to any gene: 4. The CDR3 contains 12 residues. V is TRBV28 and J is TRBJ2-7, with 7 bases aligning to TRBD2. The material sequenced was CD8+ T cells from cultured PBMCs, taken from culture after CMV antigen stimulation. The source is a human donor in good health (CMV status not recorded). Some clones in this sample may be carry-over from other donors' samples. The DNA for the CDR3 is TGTGCCAGCACGGGGGGACTTTACGAGCAGTACTTC. It translates to CASTGGLYEQYF.